One sample yielded the 5 T cell receptor beta chains listed below, sequenced in a study of beta chain features in type 1 diabetes. Study-wide findings and caveats: When Type 1 diabetes patients were examined, their TCRB CDR3s proved moderately but significantly shorter in all four CD4+ subsets.

No antigens are known for them. The sequenced template was cDNA made from the entire isolated RNA. Profiled with immunoSEQ multiplex PCR; TCRdb holds only in-frame clones, not every one. The profile shows 100,000 to 150,000 clones, roughly 17% of them singletons. The sequencing sample was made of central memory CD4+ T cells from blood. Receptor source: a man younger than 35 with type 1 diabetes.

The rearrangement links TRBV7-9 to TRBJ2-7, with 8 bases that match TRBD2. V lost 8 bases to trimming and J lost 0 bases; unmatched junction nucleotides: 6. Germline CDR1 is SEHNR and CDR2 is FQNEAQ (reference sequence). This CDR3 region has 14 residues. The CDR3 coding sequence is TGTGCCAGCGCTTTAGCGGGAAGCTCCTACGAGCAGTACTTC. Protein product: CASALAGSSYEQYF.

V and J are TRBV6-5 and TRBJ1-5; D not certain. V was trimmed by 0 bases and J by 4 bases, leaving 10 bases between them. Germline-derived CDR1 and CDR2 are MNHEY and SVGAGI. This CDR3 has 15 amino acids. CDR3 nucleotides: TGTGCCAGCAGTTACTCGATTTCCGGAAATCAGCCCCAGCATTTT. This codes for CASSYSISGNQPQHF.

This clone occurred a few times. The chain uses TRBV29-1 and TRBJ1-5; D is undetermined. This CDR3 is built from 14 residues. The V end lost 7 bases, the J end lost 3 bases, and 16 bases lay between the germline ends. Germline CDR1 SQVTM, CDR2 ANQGSEA. This CDR3 is CSGPFRAPNQPQHF. Here the CDR3 DNA reads TGCAGCGGACCCTTTAGAGCCCCCAATCAGCCCCAGCATTTT.

The chain employs TRBV21-1 and TRBJ2-7; the D call of TRBD1 is as the table states it, not checked on the DNA. TRBV21-1 constitutes a pseudogene. The CDR3 extends over 13 amino acids. The CDR3 coding sequence is TGTGCCAGCAGCAAGGACAGCTCCTACGAGCAGTACTTC. Residues: CASSKDSSYEQYF.

This clone has just a few counts. The chain carries TRBV9 and TRBJ1-4, with TRBD1 as a possible D gene (6 bases). The CDR3 contains 15 residues. Trimming took off 3 bases at V and 10 bases at J, with 19 bases between the two ends. Germline lookup yields CDR1 SGDLS and CDR2 YYNGEE. CDR3: CASSGYRAGTGKLFF. The CDR3 DNA sequence: TGTGCCAGCAGCGGTTACAGGGCGGGTACAGGAAAACTGTTTTTT.